This T cell receptor (beta chain) was sequenced during a study of blood T cell repertoires in COVID-19. The germline CDR1 and CDR2 sequences are SEHNR and FQNEAQ (reference sequence). The length of the CDR3 is 11 residues. The V and J ends lost 2 bases and 10 bases respectively, with 6 bases between them. Only in-frame clones appear in the TCRdb table, and some are missing; sequencing was by immunoSEQ multiplex PCR. The sample carries some 80,000 clones, more than 80% recorded once. The clonotype comes from a woman aged 80 or over with acute or convalescent COVID-19. Sample: peripheral blood. This chain uses TRBV7-9 with TRBJ2-1, with D hard to call. CDR3 amino acids: CASSLTTEQFF. CDR3 coding DNA: TGTGCCAGCAGCTTAACGACAGAGCAGTTCTTC.